The T cell receptor (beta chain) under discussion was sequenced for a study of blood T cells in healthy people across ages. Study-level results: Per million T cells, TCR beta diversity dropped roughly linearly as age increased. For the donors, CMV status was unknown and possibly confounded expanded clonotype changes.

Primers used in a second PCR of about 6 to 12 cycles were a sample-barcoded 5' primer and a J-beta primer mix. Every sample produced at least 2.5 million CDR3-containing paired-end reads. TCRdb independently ran MiXCR on the 5' RACE reads; one entry per CDR3 protein. The data show approximately 600,000 distinct CDR3 sequences, under 65% seen once. Per germline, CDR1 LNHNV and CDR2 YYDKDF (reference sequence). V lost 8 bases and J 0 bases, leaving 17 bases between the germline ends. This CDR3 spans 16 amino acids. To note about this clonotype: The antigen is unknown.

The rearrangement uses TRBV15 and TRBJ2-1; D may be TRBD2 (6 bases). Material: blood. This receptor was obtained from a man aged 55 to 70 in good health. The CDR3 loop is CATRDLRGSSYNEQFF. The CDR3 DNA sequence: TGTGCCACCCGGGATTTGCGGGGAAGCTCCTACAATGAGCAGTTCTTC.